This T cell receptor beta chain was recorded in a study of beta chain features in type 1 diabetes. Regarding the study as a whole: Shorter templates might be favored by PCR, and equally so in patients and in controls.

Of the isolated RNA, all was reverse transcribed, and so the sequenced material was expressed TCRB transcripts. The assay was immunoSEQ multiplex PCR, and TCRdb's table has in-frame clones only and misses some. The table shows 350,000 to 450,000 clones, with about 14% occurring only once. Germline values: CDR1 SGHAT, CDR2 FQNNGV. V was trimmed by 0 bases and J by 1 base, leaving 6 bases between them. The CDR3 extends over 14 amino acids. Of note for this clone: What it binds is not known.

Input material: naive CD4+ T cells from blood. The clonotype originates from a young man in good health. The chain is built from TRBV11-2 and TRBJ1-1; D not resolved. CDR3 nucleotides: TGTGCCAGCAGCTTAGATACGCCGAACACTGAAGCTTTCTTT. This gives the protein CASSLDTPNTEAFF.